This T cell receptor beta chain comes out of a study of long-term antiretroviral therapy in people with HIV. Study findings and constraints: Before ART, certain clones expanded, and these dominated the repertoire at all time points.

This clone was picked up a small number of times. What it binds is not known. Each donor provided at least one pre-ART PBMC sample and at least two post-ART PBMC samples. Before they underwent DNA extraction, samples held roughly 0.9-11 million cryopreserved PBMC. Germline CDR1 reads SNHLY; CDR2 reads FYNNEI. Trimming stripped 6 bases from V and 7 bases from J, with 10 bases between. The CDR3 covers 12 residues. The libraries were made with immunoSEQ v3.0 at survey level. The repertoire was sequenced with immunoSEQ multiplex PCR; TCRdb's copy has only in-frame clones and lacks some. The table records 15,000 to 20,000 clones, about 78% of them present only once.

The origin of this receptor is a woman aged 45-60 years with HIV. The specimen was unsorted PBMCs, collected 0.3 years after starting antiretroviral therapy. The V call is TRBV2, the J call TRBJ1-5, with D tentatively TRBD1 (5 bases). The CDR3 loop is CASRGEGQPQHF. The CDR3 DNA sequence: TGTGCCAGCAGGGGGGAGGGGCAGCCCCAGCATTTT.